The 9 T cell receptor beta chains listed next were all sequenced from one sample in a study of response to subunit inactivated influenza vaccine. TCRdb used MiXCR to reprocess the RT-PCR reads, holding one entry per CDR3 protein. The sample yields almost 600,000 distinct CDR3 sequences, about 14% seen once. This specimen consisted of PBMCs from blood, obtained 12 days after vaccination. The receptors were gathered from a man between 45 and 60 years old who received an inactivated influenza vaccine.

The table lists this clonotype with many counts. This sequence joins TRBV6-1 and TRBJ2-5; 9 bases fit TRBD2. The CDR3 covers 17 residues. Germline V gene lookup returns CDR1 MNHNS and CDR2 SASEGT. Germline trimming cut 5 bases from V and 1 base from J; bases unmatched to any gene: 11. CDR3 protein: CASSTPRGAGGQETQYF. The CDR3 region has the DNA TGTGCCAGCAGTACACCCAGGGGAGCGGGGGGCCAAGAGACCCAGTACTTC.

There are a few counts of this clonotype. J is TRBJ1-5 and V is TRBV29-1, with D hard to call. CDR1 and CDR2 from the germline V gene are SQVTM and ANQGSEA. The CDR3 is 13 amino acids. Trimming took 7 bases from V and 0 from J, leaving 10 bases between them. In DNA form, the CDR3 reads TGCAGCGGGAGGGAATATAGCAATCAGCCCCAGCATTTT. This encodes CSGREYSNQPQHF. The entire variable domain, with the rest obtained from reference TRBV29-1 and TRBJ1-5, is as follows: SAVISQKPSRDICQRGTSLTIQCQVDSQVTMMFWYRQQPGQSLTLIATANQGSEATYESGFVIDKFPISRPNLTFSTLTVSNMSPEDSSIYLCSGREYSNQPQHFGDGTRLSIL.

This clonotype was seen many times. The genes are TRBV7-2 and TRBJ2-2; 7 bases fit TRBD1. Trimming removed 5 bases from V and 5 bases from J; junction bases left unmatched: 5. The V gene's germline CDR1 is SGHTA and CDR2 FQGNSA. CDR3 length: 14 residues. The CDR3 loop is CASSPGQRTGELFF. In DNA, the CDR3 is TGTGCCAGCAGCCCGGGACAGCGAACCGGGGAGCTGTTTTTT. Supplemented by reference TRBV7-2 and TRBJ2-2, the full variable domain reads GAGVSQSPSNKVTEKGKDVELRCDPISGHTALYWYRQSLGQGLEFLIYFQGNSAPDKSGLPSDRFSAERTGGSVSTLTIQRTQQEDSAVYLCASSPGQRTGELFFGEGSRLTVL.

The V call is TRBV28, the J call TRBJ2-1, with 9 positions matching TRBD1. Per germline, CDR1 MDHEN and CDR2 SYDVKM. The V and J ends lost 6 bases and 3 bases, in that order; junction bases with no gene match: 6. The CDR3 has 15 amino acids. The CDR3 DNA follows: TGTGCCAGCAGATCCAACAGGGGGCTCTACAATGAGCAGTTCTTC. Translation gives CASRSNRGLYNEQFF. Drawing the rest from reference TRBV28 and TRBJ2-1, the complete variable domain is DVKVTQSSRYLVKRTGEKVFLECVQDMDHENMFWYRQDPGLGLRLIYFSYDVKMKEKGDIPEGYSVSREKKERFSLILESASTNQTSMYLCASRSNRGLYNEQFFGPGTRLTVL.

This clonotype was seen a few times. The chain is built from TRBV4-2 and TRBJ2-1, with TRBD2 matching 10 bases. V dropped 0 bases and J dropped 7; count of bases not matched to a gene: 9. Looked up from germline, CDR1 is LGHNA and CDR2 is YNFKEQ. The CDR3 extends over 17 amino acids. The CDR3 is CASSQERRLAGVNEQFF. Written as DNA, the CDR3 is TGTGCCAGCAGCCAAGAGAGAAGGCTAGCGGGAGTTAATGAGCAGTTCTTC.

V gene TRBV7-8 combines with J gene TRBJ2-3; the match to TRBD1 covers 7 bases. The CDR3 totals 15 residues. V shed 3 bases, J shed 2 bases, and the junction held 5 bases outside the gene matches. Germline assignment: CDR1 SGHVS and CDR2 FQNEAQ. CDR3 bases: TGTGCCAGCAGCTTTAAGGGGGCTAACACAGATACGCAGTATTTT. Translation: CASSFKGANTDTQYF.

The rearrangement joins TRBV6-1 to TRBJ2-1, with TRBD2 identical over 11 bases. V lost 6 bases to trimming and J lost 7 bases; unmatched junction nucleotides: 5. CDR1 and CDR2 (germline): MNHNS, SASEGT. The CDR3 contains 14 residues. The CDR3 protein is CASSKLAGVNEQFF. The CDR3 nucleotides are TGTGCCAGCAGCAAACTAGCGGGAGTAAATGAGCAGTTCTTC.

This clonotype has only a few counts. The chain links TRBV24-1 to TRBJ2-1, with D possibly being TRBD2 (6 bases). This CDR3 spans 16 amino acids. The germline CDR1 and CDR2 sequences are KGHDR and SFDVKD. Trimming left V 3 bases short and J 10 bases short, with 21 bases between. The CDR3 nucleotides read TGTGCCACCAGTGATGGTCCGGGAGACTACCGCAGAGAGCAGTTCTTC. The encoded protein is CATSDGPGDYRREQFF.

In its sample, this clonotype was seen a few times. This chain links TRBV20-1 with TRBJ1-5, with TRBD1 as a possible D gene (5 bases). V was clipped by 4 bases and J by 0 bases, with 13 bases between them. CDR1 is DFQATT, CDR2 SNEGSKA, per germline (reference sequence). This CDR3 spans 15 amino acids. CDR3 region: CSATRGPSSNQPQHF. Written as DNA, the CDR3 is TGCAGTGCTACCCGGGGCCCCTCTAGCAATCAGCCCCAGCATTTT.